The 14 T cell receptor beta chains reported below all come from one sample, sequenced in a study of T cell responses to AZD1222 COVID-19 vaccine. Only in-frame clones appear in the TCRdb table, and some are missing; sequencing was by immunoSEQ multiplex PCR. In the table there are approximately 190,000 clones, about 94% of which are singletons. Sequencing used peripheral blood, obtained on day 0 of AZD1222 vaccination. Receptors originate from an adult in good health.

The J gene is TRBJ1-1, the V gene TRBV24-1; the match to TRBD1 covers 7 bases. CDR3 length: 13 residues. Germline V lookup: CDR1 KGHDR, CDR2 SFDVKD. After removal of 7 bases from V and 1 base from J, the junction contained 2 bases not matched to a gene. CDR3 sequence reads: CATRRGPNTEAFF. Here the CDR3 DNA reads TGTGCCACCAGGAGGGGGCCGAACACTGAAGCTTTCTTT.

The V call is TRBV2, the J call TRBJ2-2; D is uncertain. Between the trimmed V and J ends, which lost 7 bases and 7 bases, there was a span of 16 bases. Germline V gene lookup returns CDR1 SNHLY and CDR2 FYNNEI. The CDR3 loop spans 14 amino acids. Here the CDR3 DNA reads TGTGCCAGCATTCCAAACCCCGTGTTCGGGGAGCTGTTTTTT. It specifies CASIPNPVFGELFF.

This clone was seen once. The chain is built from TRBV6-5 and TRBJ1-2; D is perhaps TRBD1 (5 bases). The germline V and J ends were trimmed by 8 bases and 0 bases, with 13 bases remaining between them. The length of the CDR3 is 14 residues. Germline assignment: CDR1 MNHEY and CDR2 SVGAGI. In DNA form, the CDR3 reads TGTGCCAGCGGGGGGGGTCAGACTAACTATGGCTACACCTTC. It yields the protein CASGGGQTNYGYTF.

The chain is built from TRBV9 and TRBJ1-1; D is uncertain. The CDR3 is made up of 14 amino acids. Trimming pared 0 bases from V and 1 base from J, leaving 7 bases between. Per germline, CDR1 SGDLS and CDR2 YYNGEE. The CDR3 DNA follows: TGTGCCAGCAGCGTAGGGGGTTCGAACACTGAAGCTTTCTTT. It translates to CASSVGGSNTEAFF.

The genes are TRBV30 and TRBJ1-2, with TRBD1 matching over 9 bases. The CDR3 extends over 14 amino acids. The V segment lost 3 bases and the J segment 7 bases; nucleotides outside the gene matches: 9. Germline CDR1 and CDR2: GTSNPN and SVGIG (reference sequence). Written as DNA, the CDR3 is TGTGCCTGGAGAGACGGGACAGGGTACGGTGGCTACACCTTC. This encodes CAWRDGTGYGGYTF.

The V and J genes are TRBV4-2 and TRBJ1-1, with D hard to call. There are 17 residues in the CDR3. Between the trimmed V and J ends, which lost 0 bases and 1 base, there was a span of 15 bases. The germline CDR1 and CDR2 sequences are LGHNA and YNFKEQ. CDR3 residues: CASSQDIRPPRNTEAFF. The CDR3 coding sequence is TGTGCCAGCAGCCAAGATATTAGGCCACCCCGGAACACTGAAGCTTTCTTT.

The chain joins TRBV9 to TRBJ2-3; D uncertain. Trimming took off 7 bases at V and 0 bases at J, with 12 bases between the two ends. Germline CDR1 reads SGDLS; CDR2 reads YYNGEE. The CDR3 is 14 amino acids. The CDR3 bases are TGTGCCAGCGCGACGAGTTCTAGCACAGATACGCAGTATTTT. This translates into CASATSSSTDTQYF.

The rearrangement links TRBV19 to TRBJ1-5, with D unclear. The CDR3 consists of 15 residues. The V gene lost 2 bases and the J gene lost 0 bases, with 8 bases spanning the gap. The V gene's germline CDR1 is LNHDA and CDR2 SQIVND (reference sequence). The chain's CDR3 is CASSIWLDSNQPQHF. The CDR3 nucleotides are TGTGCCAGTAGTATATGGCTGGATAGCAATCAGCCCCAGCATTTT.

The chain uses TRBV5-1 and TRBJ2-1; 12 bases fit TRBD1. Trimming cost V 0 bases and J 4 bases; bases outside gene matches: 5. The length of the CDR3 is 17 residues. The germline V gene encodes CDR1 SGHRS and CDR2 YFSETQ. The CDR3 loop reads CASSLAGTGGKYNEQFF. CDR3 DNA sequence: TGCGCCAGCAGCTTGGCCGGGACAGGGGGCAAGTACAATGAGCAGTTCTTC.

This chain connects TRBV19 to TRBJ2-5; 11 bases agree with TRBD1. The CDR3 length is 17 residues. V gave up 2 bases and J gave up 2 bases; unmatched junction bases: 7. Germline CDR1 and CDR2: LNHDA and SQIVND (reference sequence). The CDR3 is CASSIPGQGADQETQYF. Written as DNA, the CDR3 is TGTGCCAGTAGTATACCTGGACAGGGGGCCGATCAAGAGACCCAGTACTTC.

This chain connects TRBV6-2 or TRBV6-3 to TRBJ1-5; D possibly corresponds to TRBD1 (5 bases). V lost 5 bases and J lost 3, with 8 bases in between. The CDR3 contains 13 residues. Germline CDR1 and CDR2: MNHEY and SVGEGT. Here the CDR3 reads CASSQTDNQPQHF. The CDR3 bases are TGTGCCAGCAGTCAGACAGACAATCAGCCCCAGCATTTT.

The chain links TRBV7-3 to TRBJ1-1; D is unresolved. The V and J ends lost 5 bases and 5 bases respectively, with 18 bases between them. Germline V gives CDR1 SGHTA, CDR2 FQGTGA. The length of the CDR3 is 15 residues. CDR3 region: CASSANRWGETEAFF. CDR3 DNA sequence: TGTGCCAGCAGCGCAAATAGGTGGGGAGAGACTGAAGCTTTCTTT.

The rearrangement uses TRBV7-8 and TRBJ1-3; 8 nucleotides match TRBD1. The CDR3 is made up of 16 amino acids. V was pared by 2 bases and J by 8 bases, with 11 bases of the junction left unmatched. CDR1 is SGHVS, CDR2 FQNEAQ, per germline. CDR3 sequence (DNA): TGTGCCAGCAGCTTACCCGCCGGGACAGGAGGAGACACCATATATTTT. This translates into CASSLPAGTGGDTIYF.

The chain links TRBV7-3 to TRBJ1-1; TRBD1 aligns across 8 bases. There are 15 residues in the CDR3. The ends lost 5 bases at V and 7 bases at J; junction bases unmatched: 12. Germline CDR1 reads SGHTA; CDR2 reads FQGTGA. The CDR3 spells CASSPSGRGLHEAFF. As DNA, the CDR3 is TGTGCCAGCAGCCCCTCGGGCAGGGGGCTTCATGAAGCTTTCTTT.